Ten or more counts support the clone carrying this TCR beta chain. The data originate from a study of response to subunit inactivated influenza vaccine. The germline CDR1 and CDR2 sequences are SQVTM and ANQGSEA. J was trimmed by 10 bases and V by 7 bases; bases with no gene match: 4. The length of the CDR3 is 10 residues. From the RT-PCR reads, TCRdb called clonotypes with MiXCR, one entry per CDR3 protein. The sample consists of roughly 710,000 distinct CDR3 sequences, roughly 15% of them appearing once. The TCR sequence derives from a man between 50 and 59 years old who received an inactivated influenza vaccine. V usage is TRBV29-1 and J usage is TRBJ2-1; 7 positions agree with TRBD1. Here the sequenced sample was PBMCs from blood, taken 14 days before vaccination. CDR3 region: CSGGGEEQFF. In DNA, the CDR3 is TGCAGCGGAGGGGGCGAAGAGCAGTTCTTC.